This T cell receptor beta chain was captured by sequencing in a study of shared clonotypes between healthy human individuals. There are 15 residues in the CDR3. The trim removed 6 bases at V and 4 bases at J, leaving 4 bases unmatched. Germline V gene data show CDR1 as SGHTA and CDR2 as FQGNSA. There are a few counts of this clone. The antigen remains unidentified. At a deep level, the assay was run. Data came from immunoSEQ multiplex PCR; TCRdb stores just in-frame clones and leaves some out. The repertoire includes about 2.4 million clones, more than 85% of them detected once, and 0.36% sits in the top ten. Study results and caveats: Naive subsets generally exceeded memory subsets in estimated richness. With several donors compared, 4% to 5% of naive CD4 clonotypes were shared.

A CD45RA+ naive subset and a CD45RA-negative memory subset were split from CD4+ cells. Sequencing was performed on naive CD4+ T cells from PBMCs. Subset indicated: CD45RA+ positively selected. This TCR was sampled from a man aged 18 to 30 in good health. Some clones in this sample may be carry-over from other donors' samples. The chain uses TRBV7-2 and TRBJ2-2, with 11 bases matching TRBD1. CDR3 sequence reads: CASSGQGAGTGELFF. CDR3 bases: TGTGCCAGCAGTGGACAGGGGGCCGGCACCGGGGAGCTGTTTTTT.